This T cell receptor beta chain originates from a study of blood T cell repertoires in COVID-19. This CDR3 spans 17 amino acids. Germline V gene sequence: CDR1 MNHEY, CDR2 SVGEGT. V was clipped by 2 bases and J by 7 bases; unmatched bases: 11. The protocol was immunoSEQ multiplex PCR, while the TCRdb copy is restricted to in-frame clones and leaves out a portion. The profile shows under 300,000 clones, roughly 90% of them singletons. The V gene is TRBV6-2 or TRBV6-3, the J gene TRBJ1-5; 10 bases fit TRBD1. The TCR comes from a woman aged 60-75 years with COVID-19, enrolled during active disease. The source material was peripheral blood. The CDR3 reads CASSYGRGTGVVQPQHF. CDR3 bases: TGTGCCAGCAGTTACGGTCGAGGGACAGGGGTTGTCCAGCCCCAGCATTTT.